Presented here are 20 T cell receptor beta chains from one specimen sequenced in a study of tumor-infiltrating lymphocytes in oesophageal squamous cell carcinoma. TCRdb ran MiXCR on the PCR reads and lists one entry per CDR3 protein. The sample yields about 24,000 distinct CDR3 sequences, roughly 35% seen once. Sequences were obtained from esophageal tumor tissue. These receptors were obtained from a male donor with esophageal squamous cell carcinoma.

The rearrangement joins TRBV7-3 to TRBJ2-5; D may be TRBD2 (6 bases). Looked up from germline, CDR1 is SGHTA and CDR2 is FQGTGA. The CDR3 covers 15 residues. V lost 3 bases to trimming and J lost 5 bases, with 16 bases between them. This CDR3 is CASSFQGGGGETQYF. CDR3 nucleotides: TGTGCCAGCAGCTTTCAGGGAGGCGGAGGGGAGACCCAGTACTTC.

The rearrangement links TRBV5-8 to TRBJ2-3; TRBD1 or TRBD2 may be the D gene (7 bases each). The J call could be wrong; TRBJ2-4 is a better fit for the DNA end. Germline CDR1 SGHTS, CDR2 YDEGEE. CDR3 length: 15 amino acids. As DNA, the CDR3 is TGTGCCAGCAGCTCTAGACAGGGAGGGAGAAACATTCAGTACTTC. Translation gives CASSSRQGGRNIQYF.

The chain uses TRBV12-3 or TRBV12-4 and TRBJ2-7; D is undetermined. Matching the DNA end better, TRBJ2-1 makes the J call doubtful. This CDR3 contains 13 residues. The CDR3 loop reads CASSLSSYNEQFF. The CDR3 DNA reads as TGTGCCAGCAGTTTAAGCTCCTACAATGAGCAGTTCTTC.

This clonotype has ten or more counts. A read error may be the cause here, since a much bigger clone is one base away. The chain carries TRBV7-9 and TRBJ2-1; weak D call: TRBD1 (5 bases). The DNA end is a closer match to TRBJ2-7, so the J assignment may be wrong. Germline values: CDR1 SEHNR, CDR2 FQNEAQ (reference sequence). There are 15 residues in the CDR3. CDR3 DNA sequence: TGTGCCAGCAGCTTAGCAGGGGCCAACTACAATGAGCAGTACTTC. Translation: CASSLAGANYNEQYF.

This clonotype was seen only a few times. The rearrangement joins TRBV7-9 to TRBJ2-1, with TRBD2 matching 12 bases. The ends lost 5 bases at V and 8 bases at J; junction bases unmatched: 7. This CDR3 comprises 15 residues. The germline gives CDR1 SEHNR, CDR2 FQNEAQ (reference sequence). CDR3 bases: TGTGCCAGCAGCCTCCGACTAGCGGGAGAGGATGAGCAGTTCTTC. This sequence encodes CASSLRLAGEDEQFF. Looking up the rest from reference TRBV7-9 and TRBJ2-1 gives the full variable domain: DTGVSQNPRHKITKRGQNVTFRCDPISEHNRLYWYRQTLGQGPEFLTYFQNEAQLEKSRLLSDRFSAERPKGSFSTLEIQRTEQGDSAMYLCASSLRLAGEDEQFFGPGTRLTVL.

This chain links TRBV27 with TRBJ2-1; 9 bases are shared with TRBD1. V lost 2 bases and J lost 1; bases outside the gene matches: 6. CDR3 size: 17 residues. Germline-derived CDR1 and CDR2 are MNHEY and SMNVEV (reference sequence). CDR3 DNA sequence: TGTGCCAGCAGTTTAAGCGGGACAGGGAATTCCTACAATGAGCAGTTCTTC. Its protein is CASSLSGTGNSYNEQFF.

The rearrangement links TRBV7-6 to TRBJ2-5; maybe TRBD1 (5 bases). Germline values: CDR1 SGHVS, CDR2 FNYEAQ. The CDR3 runs to 14 residues. V was shortened by 0 bases and J by 5 bases, with 10 bases between the two germline ends. The chain's CDR3 is CASSLAAGSETQYF. The DNA of the CDR3 is TGTGCCAGCAGCTTAGCGGCAGGGTCGGAGACCCAGTACTTC.

This clonotype was observed many times. A much larger clone differs from this one at a single base, so this may be a read error. The chain has TRBV7-3 and TRBJ2-5, with a possible D match to TRBD2 (6 bases). Matching the DNA end better, TRBJ2-7 makes the J call doubtful. CDR1 is SGHTA, CDR2 FQGTGA, per germline. The CDR3 has 13 amino acids. The CDR3 nucleotides are TGTGCCAGCAGCTTAGGAGGGGTCGGCGAGCAGTACTTC. Its translation is CASSLGGVGEQYF.

The chain employs TRBV11-2 and TRBJ2-4; 8 nucleotides line up with TRBD1. The DNA end is a closer match to TRBJ2-1, so the J assignment may be wrong. This CDR3 is 15 amino acids long. In germline, CDR1 is SGHAT, CDR2 FQNNGV. DNA for the CDR3: TGTGCCAGCAGCTCTCAGGGGGCTGGGAACAATGAGCAGTTCTTC. Amino acids: CASSSQGAGNNEQFF.

V usage is TRBV10-2 and J usage is TRBJ1-4; D call uncertain. Trimming took off 4 bases at V and 6 bases at J, with 9 bases between the two ends. The germline gives CDR1 WSHSY, CDR2 SAAADI. The CDR3 is made up of 13 amino acids. The CDR3 is CASSGSPDEKLFF. The CDR3 bases are TGCGCCAGCAGTGGAAGTCCGGATGAAAAACTGTTTTTT.

The chain carries TRBV7-2 and TRBJ2-5, with D possibly TRBD2 on 6 matching bases. Germline V gives CDR1 SGHTA, CDR2 FQGNSA. V lost 7 bases, J lost 2 bases, and 14 bases lay in between. This CDR3 has 14 amino acids. The CDR3 loop reads CASTKPRGQETQYF. The CDR3, as DNA: TGTGCCAGCACAAAGCCGCGGGGACAAGAGACCCAGTACTTC.

This clonotype has at least ten counts. CDR3 coding DNA: TGCGCCAGCAGCATTGGGACGCCGGACACCGGGGAGCTGTTTTTT. Protein: CASSIGTPDTGELFF. This chain links TRBV5-1 with TRBJ2-2, with D perhaps given as TRBD1 or TRBD2 (5 bases each). Germline CDR1 and CDR2: SGHRS and YFSETQ. This CDR3 has 15 amino acids. V was clipped by 4 bases and J by 3 bases, with 13 bases between them.

The V gene is TRBV20-1, the J gene TRBJ2-3; TRBD2 agrees at 11 bases. Germline lookup yields CDR1 DFQATT and CDR2 SNEGSKA (reference sequence). Trimming cost V 3 bases and J 2 bases; bases outside gene matches: 7. The CDR3 runs to 16 residues. In nucleotides, the CDR3 is TGCAGTGCTAGGGAATGGACTAGCGGGTACACAGATACGCAGTATTTT. Translating it yields CSAREWTSGYTDTQYF.

This clonotype has ten or more counts. This chain links TRBV11-2 with TRBJ2-2; TRBD2 aligns across 13 bases. V trimming: 5 bases; J trimming: 4 bases; junction bases outside the gene matches: 10. This CDR3 region has 18 residues. Germline V gene sequence: CDR1 SGHAT, CDR2 FQNNGV. The CDR3 protein is CASSITSGRAYSTGELFF. CDR3 nucleotides: TGTGCCAGCAGCATTACTAGCGGGAGGGCTTATAGCACCGGGGAGCTGTTTTTT.

The gene calls are TRBV5-1 and TRBJ1-2, with TRBD1 matching 10 bases. V shed 2 bases, J shed 4 bases, and the junction held 2 bases outside the gene matches. The germline gives CDR1 SGHRS, CDR2 YFSETQ. There are 14 residues in the CDR3. Written as DNA, the CDR3 is TGCGCCAGCAGCTTTGACAGGGGGCCCTATGGCTACACCTTC. Translating gives CASSFDRGPYGYTF.

This clonotype showed up just a few times. This chain uses TRBV2 with TRBJ2-1; TRBD2 aligns across 8 bases. Per the germline V gene, CDR1 is SNHLY and CDR2 is FYNNEI. V shed 5 bases, J shed 4 bases, and the junction held 10 bases outside the gene matches. This CDR3 has 16 amino acids. CDR3 sequence (DNA): TGTGCCAGCAGTCATAAAACTAGCGGTTTTTACAATGAGCAGTTCTTC. Its translation: CASSHKTSGFYNEQFF. Using reference TRBV2 and TRBJ2-1 for the parts outside the CDR3, the full variable domain is EPEVTQTPSHQVTQMGQEVILRCVPISNHLYFYWYRQILGQKVEFLVSFYNNEISEKSEIFDDQFSVERPDGSNFTLKIRSTKLEDSAMYFCASSHKTSGFYNEQFFGPGTRLTVL.

In its sample, this clonotype was seen many times. The chain carries TRBV28 and TRBJ2-3; 11 bases are shared with TRBD2. Germline trimming cut 6 bases from V and 3 bases from J; bases unmatched to any gene: 8. CDR3 length equals 16 residues. Per the germline V gene, CDR1 is MDHEN and CDR2 is SYDVKM. CDR3 sequence reads: CASRLAGVLRTDTQYF. The CDR3 region has the DNA TGTGCCAGCAGACTAGCGGGGGTTTTGAGGACAGATACGCAGTATTTT. Based on the CDR3 plus reference TRBV28 and TRBJ2-3, the full variable domain is DVKVTQSSRYLVKRTGEKVFLECVQDMDHENMFWYRQDPGLGLRLIYFSYDVKMKEKGDIPEGYSVSREKKERFSLILESASTNQTSMYLCASRLAGVLRTDTQYFGPGTRLTVL.

The sample holds many counts of this clonotype. This sequence joins TRBV6-1 and TRBJ2-7; TRBD2 is a possible D gene (7 bases). CDR3 length: 15 residues. The germline gives CDR1 MNHNS, CDR2 SASEGT. V dropped 5 bases and J dropped 3 bases, with 17 bases sitting between them. The CDR3 DNA sequence: TGTGCCAGCAGTTCCAGGGGCGGGGGTAACTACGAGCAGTACTTC. This gives the protein CASSSRGGGNYEQYF.

This rearrangement joins TRBV19 to TRBJ2-1; D may match TRBD1 or TRBD2 (5 bases each). Gene TRBJ2-7 matches the end of the DNA better, so the J call may be wrong. The CDR3 runs to 13 residues. Germline loops: CDR1 LNHDA, CDR2 SQIVND (reference sequence). CDR3 DNA: TGTGCCAGTAGCCGGGACCCATGGAGCGAGCAGTACTTC. It yields the protein CASSRDPWSEQYF.

This clonotype appeared many times. This sequence joins TRBV6-1 and TRBJ2-7; 8 positions agree with TRBD1. V shed 7 bases and J 2 bases; nucleotides not matched to a gene: 4. The CDR3 covers 13 residues. The V gene's germline CDR1 is MNHNS and CDR2 SASEGT. The CDR3, as DNA: TGTGCCAGCACGGACAGGGACGCCTACGAGCAGTACTTC. It specifies CASTDRDAYEQYF.